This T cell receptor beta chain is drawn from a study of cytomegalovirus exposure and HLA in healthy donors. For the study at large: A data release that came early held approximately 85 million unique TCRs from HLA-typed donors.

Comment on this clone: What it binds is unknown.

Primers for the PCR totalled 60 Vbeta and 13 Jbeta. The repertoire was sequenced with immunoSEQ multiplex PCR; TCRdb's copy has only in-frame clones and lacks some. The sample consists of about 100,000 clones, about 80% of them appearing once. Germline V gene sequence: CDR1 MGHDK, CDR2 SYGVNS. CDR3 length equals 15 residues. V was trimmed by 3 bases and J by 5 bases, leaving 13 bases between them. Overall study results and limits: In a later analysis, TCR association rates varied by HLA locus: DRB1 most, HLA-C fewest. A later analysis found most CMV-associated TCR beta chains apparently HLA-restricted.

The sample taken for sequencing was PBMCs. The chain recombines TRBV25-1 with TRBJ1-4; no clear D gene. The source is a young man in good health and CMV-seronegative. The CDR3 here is CASSDLQIPNEKLFF. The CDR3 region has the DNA TGTGCCAGCAGTGATCTACAGATACCAAATGAAAAACTGTTTTTT.